This T cell receptor beta chain was sequenced in a study of control samples from healthy donors and cancer patients. Germline CDR1 SEHNR, CDR2 FQNEAQ (reference sequence). The germline V and J ends were trimmed by 3 bases and 1 base, with 11 bases remaining between them. This CDR3 has 15 residues. TCRdb's copy holds only in-frame clones and misses some; the assay was immunoSEQ multiplex PCR. The table includes about 57,000 clones, 80% to 95% detected once. This TCR derives from a man under 40 with colorectal cancer. The material sequenced was PBMCs. This chain connects TRBV7-9 to TRBJ2-3, with D maybe TRBD2 (5 bases). The CDR3 region is CASSLDFTGTDTQYF. In DNA, the CDR3 is TGTGCCAGCAGCTTGGACTTCACGGGCACAGATACGCAGTATTTT.